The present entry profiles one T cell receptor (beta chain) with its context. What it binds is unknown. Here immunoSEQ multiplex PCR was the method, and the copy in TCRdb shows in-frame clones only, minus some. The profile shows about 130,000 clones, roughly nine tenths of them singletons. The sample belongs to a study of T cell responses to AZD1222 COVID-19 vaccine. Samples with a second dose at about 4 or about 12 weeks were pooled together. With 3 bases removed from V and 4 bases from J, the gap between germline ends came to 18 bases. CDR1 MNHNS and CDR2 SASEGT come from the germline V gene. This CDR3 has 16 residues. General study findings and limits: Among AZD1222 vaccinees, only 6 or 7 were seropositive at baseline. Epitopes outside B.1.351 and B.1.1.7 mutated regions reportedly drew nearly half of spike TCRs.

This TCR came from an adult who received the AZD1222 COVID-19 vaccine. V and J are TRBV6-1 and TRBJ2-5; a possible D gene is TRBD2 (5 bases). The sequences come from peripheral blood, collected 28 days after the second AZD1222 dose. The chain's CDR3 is CASSEIPGGRSETQYF. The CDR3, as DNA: TGTGCCAGCAGTGAGATTCCGGGCGGGCGTTCAGAGACCCAGTACTTC.